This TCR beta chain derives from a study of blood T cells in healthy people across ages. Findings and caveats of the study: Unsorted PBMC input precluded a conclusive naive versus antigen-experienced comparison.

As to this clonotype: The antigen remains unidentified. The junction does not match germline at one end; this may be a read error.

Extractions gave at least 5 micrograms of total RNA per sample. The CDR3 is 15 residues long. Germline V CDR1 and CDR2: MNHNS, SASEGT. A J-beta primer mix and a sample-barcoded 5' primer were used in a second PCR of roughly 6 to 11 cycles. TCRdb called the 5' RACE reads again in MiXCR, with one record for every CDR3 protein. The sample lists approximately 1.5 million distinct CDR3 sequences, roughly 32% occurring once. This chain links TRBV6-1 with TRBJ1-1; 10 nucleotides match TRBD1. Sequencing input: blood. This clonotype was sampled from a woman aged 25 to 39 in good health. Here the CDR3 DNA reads TGTGCCAGCAGTGAGGGGACAGGGGCGAACGCTGAAGCTTTCTTT. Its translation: CASSEGTGANAEAFF.